The clone carrying this T cell receptor beta chain showed up many times. This sample is drawn from a study of T cells in Graves' hyperthyroidism and ophthalmopathy. The investigators amplified TCR beta CDR3 regions from RNA transcripts. Researchers ran a first-round RT-PCR on the TCR CDR3 using the HTBI primer set. TCRdb independently ran MiXCR on the multiplex PCR reads; one entry per CDR3 protein. Of 600,000 to 900,000 distinct CDR3 sequences listed, about a sixth are singletons. The TCR was taken from a man aged 18 to 30 with Graves' hyperthyroidism. Input material: blood.

CDR3 loop: CASSLRGLIKNIQYF. The CDR3 DNA follows: TGTGCCAGCAGTTTAAGGGGGCTTATCAAAAACATTCAGTACTTC. V gene TRBV28 combines with J gene TRBJ2-4, with 7 bases lining up with TRBD1. There are 15 residues in the CDR3. Trimming cost V 2 bases and J 3 bases; bases outside gene matches: 4. Germline assignment: CDR1 MDHEN and CDR2 SYDVKM.